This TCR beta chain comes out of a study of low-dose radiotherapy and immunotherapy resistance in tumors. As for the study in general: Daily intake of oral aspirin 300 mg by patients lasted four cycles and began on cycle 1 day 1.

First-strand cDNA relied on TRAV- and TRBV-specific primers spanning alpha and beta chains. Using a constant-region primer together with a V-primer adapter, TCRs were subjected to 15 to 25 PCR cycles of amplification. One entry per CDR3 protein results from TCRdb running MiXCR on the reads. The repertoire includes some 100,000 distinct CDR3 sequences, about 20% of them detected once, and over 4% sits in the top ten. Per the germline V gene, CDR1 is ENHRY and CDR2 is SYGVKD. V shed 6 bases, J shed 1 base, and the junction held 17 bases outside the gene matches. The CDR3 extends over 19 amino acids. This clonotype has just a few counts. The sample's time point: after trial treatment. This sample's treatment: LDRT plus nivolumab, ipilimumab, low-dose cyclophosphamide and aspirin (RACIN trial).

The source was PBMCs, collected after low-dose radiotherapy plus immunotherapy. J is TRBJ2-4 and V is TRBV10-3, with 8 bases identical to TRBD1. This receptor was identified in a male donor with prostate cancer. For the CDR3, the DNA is TGTGCCATCAGCGGGCCCACTAACCAGGGGGCGCCGGCCAAAAACATTCAGTACTTC. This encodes CAISGPTNQGAPAKNIQYF.